These 30 T cell receptor beta chains came from one sample sequenced in a study of shared clonotypes between healthy human individuals. Using immunoSEQ multiplex PCR, the repertoire was profiled, and TCRdb retains in-frame clones only, with some absent. The sample contains over a million clones, 98% of which appear only once. The sample consisted of naive CD4+ T cells sorted from blood. The subset is: CD45RA+ positively selected. All receptors come from a man aged 30 to 45 in good health.

The J gene is TRBJ1-5, the V gene TRBV6-1; no reliable D call. Germline CDR1 reads MNHNS; CDR2 reads SASEGT. The CDR3 is 15 residues long. Trimming cost V 0 bases and J 9 bases, with 15 bases left between them. The CDR3 coding sequence is TGTGCCAGCAGTGAAGCGGGATCTCGGCCTTGGCCCCAGCATTTT. Amino acids: CASSEAGSRPWPQHF.

V gene TRBV11-2 combines with J gene TRBJ2-7; 7 bases match TRBD1. This CDR3 contains 12 residues. V was pared by 5 bases and J by 4 bases, with 2 bases of the junction left unmatched. Looked up from germline, CDR1 is SGHAT and CDR2 is FQNNGV. DNA of the CDR3: TGTGCCAGCAGCAGGGGGCCATACGAGCAGTACTTC. Protein sequence: CASSRGPYEQYF.

DNA of the CDR3: TGTGCCAGCAGTGACCTCGTGGACAGCCCTCTCTACGAGCAGTACTTC. Translated, it gives CASSDLVDSPLYEQYF. The chain recombines TRBV2 with TRBJ2-7, with D possibly being TRBD1 (6 bases). Germline assignment: CDR1 SNHLY and CDR2 FYNNEI. With 3 bases removed from V and 3 bases from J, the gap between germline ends came to 18 bases. The length of the CDR3 is 16 residues.

The rearrangement uses TRBV28 and TRBJ1-5; TRBD1 might be the D (5 bases). Trimming shortened V by 8 bases and J by 1 base, and 12 bases separated the two germline ends. The CDR3 loop spans 14 amino acids. Per the germline V gene, CDR1 is MDHEN and CDR2 is SYDVKM. The chain's CDR3 is CASRGGGSNQPQHF. Written as DNA, the CDR3 is TGTGCCAGCCGAGGCGGGGGGAGCAATCAGCCCCAGCATTTT.

This clone was counted a single time. V gene TRBV30 combines with J gene TRBJ2-3, with 8 bases aligning to TRBD1. This CDR3 is built from 14 residues. V shed 4 bases, J shed 6 bases, and the junction held 9 bases outside the gene matches. Germline V gene lookup returns CDR1 GTSNPN and CDR2 SVGIG (reference sequence). CDR3 bases: TGTGCCTGGAATCGGGACAGGCAAGGGGATACGCAGTATTTT. Translation: CAWNRDRQGDTQYF.

Comment on this clone: The junction shows a germline mismatch at one end, possibly a read error. The V call is TRBV7-7, the J call TRBJ2-1, with D uncertain. The CDR3 is made up of 14 amino acids. Per the germline V gene, CDR1 is SSHAT and CDR2 is FNYEAQ (reference sequence). Here the CDR3 reads CASSLMGPTGEQFF. The CDR3 nucleotides are TGTGCTAGCAGCTTAATGGGCCCTACTGGGGAGCAGTTCTTC.

The chain links TRBV7-6 to TRBJ1-3, with D maybe TRBD1 (5 bases). V lost 0 bases to trimming and J lost 3 bases, with 6 bases between them. This CDR3 is 14 amino acids long. Germline V gene lookup returns CDR1 SGHVS and CDR2 FNYEAQ. DNA for the CDR3: TGTGCCAGCAGCTTAGCAGGGGTTGGAAACACCATATATTTT. The encoded protein is CASSLAGVGNTIYF.

The chain recombines TRBV5-1 with TRBJ2-7; D tentatively reads TRBD1 or TRBD2 (7 bases each). The germline V gene has CDR1 SGHRS and CDR2 YFSETQ. The V end was cut by 4 bases, the J end by 2 bases, with 16 bases between. CDR3 size: 15 residues. The CDR3 DNA sequence: TGCGCCAGCAGCCTAAACCAGGGGGGGCCCTACGAGCAGTACTTC. It specifies CASSLNQGGPYEQYF.

The chain recombines TRBV28 with TRBJ2-7; TRBD1 matches 11 bases. Germline assignment: CDR1 MDHEN and CDR2 SYDVKM. J lost 7 bases, V lost 5 bases, and 10 bases had no gene match. This CDR3 is 15 amino acids long. The CDR3 region is CASSERGTGGWEQYF. CDR3 nucleotides: TGTGCCAGCAGTGAAAGAGGGACAGGGGGTTGGGAGCAGTACTTC. Full variable domain (remainder filled in from reference TRBV28 and TRBJ2-7): DVKVTQSSRYLVKRTGEKVFLECVQDMDHENMFWYRQDPGLGLRLIYFSYDVKMKEKGDIPEGYSVSREKKERFSLILESASTNQTSMYLCASSERGTGGWEQYFGPGTRLTVT.

Points on this clone: In the same sample, other DNA sequences code for this CDR3. The rearrangement uses TRBV28 and TRBJ1-5; D possibly corresponds to TRBD1 (5 bases). V lost 2 bases and J lost 6, with 8 bases in between. The germline CDR1 and CDR2 sequences are MDHEN and SYDVKM. The CDR3 is made up of 13 amino acids. CDR3 sequence reads: CASSLLGGQPQHF. The CDR3 DNA reads TGTGCCAGCAGTTTACTTGGGGGTCAGCCCCAGCATTTT.

The rearrangement links TRBV27 to TRBJ2-2, with D uncertain. V lost 2 bases and J 7 bases, leaving 5 bases between the germline ends. From germline, CDR1 is MNHEY and CDR2 SMNVEV (reference sequence). This CDR3 spans 12 amino acids. This chain's CDR3 is CASSLTVGELFF. The CDR3 nucleotides read TGTGCCAGCAGTTTAACAGTCGGGGAGCTGTTTTTT.

The genes are TRBV19 and TRBJ1-5; D is unresolved. The V and J ends lost 1 base and 4 bases respectively, with 14 bases between them. The CDR3 is 16 amino acids. The V gene's germline CDR1 is LNHDA and CDR2 SQIVND (reference sequence). The DNA for the CDR3 is TGTGCCAGTAGTATAGGCCACGACGTTAGGAATCAGCCCCAGCATTTT. As protein: CASSIGHDVRNQPQHF.

Comments on this clone: This sample also contains other DNA sequences that code for the same CDR3. The V and J genes are TRBV6-4 and TRBJ2-3; TRBD2 is a possible D gene (5 bases). Germline CDR1 is MRHNA and CDR2 is SNTAGT. The length of the CDR3 is 13 residues. V shed 6 bases and J shed 2 bases, with 9 bases lying between them. In nucleotides, the CDR3 is TGTGCCAGCAGGGGCGGGTCCACAGATACGCAGTATTTT. Encoded protein: CASRGGSTDTQYF.

V gene TRBV27 combines with J gene TRBJ2-1; tentatively, D is TRBD1 (5 bases). V lost 4 bases, J lost 2 bases, and 15 bases lay in between. The germline V gene has CDR1 MNHEY and CDR2 SMNVEV (reference sequence). The CDR3 runs to 16 residues. CDR3 DNA sequence: TGTGCCAGCAGTTCCTTTGGCAGGGTGCCCTACAATGAGCAGTTCTTC. Residues: CASSSFGRVPYNEQFF.

This clone was recorded once. The chain combines TRBV18 with TRBJ2-5, with 8 positions matching TRBD2. CDR3 length: 15 residues. The junction had 1 base not matched to a gene; V was cut back by 1 base and J by 0 bases. Germline V gene lookup returns CDR1 KGHSH and CDR2 LQKENI. This CDR3 reads CASSPQRENQETQYF. CDR3 nucleotide sequence: TGTGCCAGCTCACCACAGCGGGAGAACCAAGAGACCCAGTACTTC. The entire variable domain, with the rest obtained from reference TRBV18 and TRBJ2-5, is as follows: NAGVMQNPRHLVRRRGQEARLRCSPMKGHSHVYWYRQLPEEGLKFMVYLQKENIIDESGMPKERFSAEFPKEGPSILRIQQVVRGDSAAYFCASSPQRENQETQYFGPGTRLLVL.

The chain is built from TRBV18 and TRBJ1-1; D call uncertain. The germline CDR1 and CDR2 sequences are KGHSH and LQKENI. V dropped 3 bases and J dropped 1 base, with 12 bases sitting between them. The CDR3 runs 15 residues. CDR3 sequence: CASSPRTAPNTEAFF. The DNA of the CDR3 is TGTGCCAGCTCACCCCGGACGGCTCCGAACACTGAAGCTTTCTTT.

In regard to this clone: The same CDR3 arises from other DNA sequences in this sample as well. J is TRBJ2-1 and V is TRBV6-4, with 9 bases identical to TRBD2. Per the germline V gene, CDR1 is MRHNA and CDR2 is SNTAGT. The CDR3 has 15 amino acids. Trimming removed 0 bases from V and 7 bases from J; junction bases left unmatched: 4. For the CDR3, the DNA is TGTGCCAGCAGTGACTCAGGCCTAGCGGGAAATGAGCAGTTCTTC. It codes for CASSDSGLAGNEQFF.

J is TRBJ2-3 and V is TRBV5-1; D possibly corresponds to TRBD1 (6 bases). CDR1 and CDR2 from the germline V gene are SGHRS and YFSETQ. Trimming pared 6 bases from V and 2 bases from J, leaving 13 bases between. The CDR3 is 14 amino acids. Here the CDR3 DNA reads TGCGCCAGCACCAACCGGGACATCACAGATACGCAGTATTTT. Protein sequence: CASTNRDITDTQYF.

About this clone itself: Other DNA sequences in this sample translate to the same CDR3. The chain joins TRBV18 to TRBJ2-5; D gene uncertain. The germline CDR1 and CDR2 sequences are KGHSH and LQKENI. V shed 3 bases and J shed 2 bases, with 7 bases lying between them. The CDR3 is made up of 13 amino acids. The CDR3 DNA reads as TGTGCCAGCTCACCGGGGTTACAAGAGACCCAGTACTTC. Its protein product is CASSPGLQETQYF.

V is TRBV5-1 and J is TRBJ2-5; 8 bases match TRBD1. Germline CDR1 is SGHRS and CDR2 is YFSETQ. The CDR3 covers 15 residues. J was trimmed by 4 bases and V by 0 bases; bases with no gene match: 5. The CDR3 here is CASSLGQGIRETQYF. DNA of the CDR3: TGCGCCAGCAGCTTGGGACAGGGGATCAGAGAGACCCAGTACTTC.

V is TRBV28 and J is TRBJ2-7; D gene uncertain. The CDR3 runs 15 residues. The germline gives CDR1 MDHEN, CDR2 SYDVKM. V lost 5 bases and J lost 5, with 19 bases in between. The CDR3: CASSTLKAISNEQYF. The CDR3 DNA is TGTGCCAGCAGTACCCTTAAAGCGATATCAAACGAGCAGTACTTC.

The sample holds one count of this clone. The rearrangement joins TRBV18 to TRBJ2-7; 8 bases are a match to TRBD1. The ends lost 3 bases at V and 0 bases at J; junction bases unmatched: 4. Germline V CDR1 and CDR2: KGHSH, LQKENI. The CDR3 loop spans 15 amino acids. The CDR3 DNA reads TGTGCCAGCTCACCGTCCGGGACAGGCTCCTACGAGCAGTACTTC. Its protein is CASSPSGTGSYEQYF.

The chain is built from TRBV7-9 and TRBJ2-7; 7 bases are a match to TRBD2. With 5 bases clipped from V and 2 bases from J, the junction kept 15 bases outside the gene matches. CDR3 length: 17 residues. CDR1 and CDR2 from the germline V gene are SEHNR and FQNEAQ (reference sequence). The CDR3 spells CASSPKPSGGRPYEQYF. The CDR3 DNA is TGTGCCAGCAGCCCCAAACCGTCGGGAGGCAGGCCCTACGAGCAGTACTTC.

In DNA form, the CDR3 reads TGTGCCAGCTCCCCTTCGGGGGGGGGCTACACCTTC. Residues: CASSPSGGGYTF. This chain uses TRBV18 with TRBJ1-2, with D possibly being TRBD1 (5 bases). V dropped 6 bases and J dropped 8 bases, with 13 bases sitting between them. The germline CDR1 and CDR2 sequences are KGHSH and LQKENI. There are 12 residues in the CDR3.

The chain recombines TRBV28 with TRBJ1-5; TRBD1 is a possible D gene (6 bases). Trimming cost V 6 bases and J 0 bases, with 12 bases left between them. CDR1 and CDR2 from the germline V gene are MDHEN and SYDVKM. The CDR3 sequence is 15 residues long. The CDR3 sequence: CASRGGGYSNQPQHF. The CDR3, as DNA: TGTGCCAGCAGGGGAGGGGGATATAGCAATCAGCCCCAGCATTTT.

V gene TRBV14 combines with J gene TRBJ2-7; D might be TRBD2 (6 bases). CDR3 length: 16 amino acids. CDR1 and CDR2 (germline): SGHDN, FVKESK. Deletions cut 3 bases from V and 2 bases from J, with 17 bases between. CDR3 nucleotide sequence: TGTGCCAGCAGCCAGACCCCTGGGGGGTCAACCTACGAGCAGTACTTC. It is translated as CASSQTPGGSTYEQYF.

The chain couples TRBV9 to TRBJ2-3; 7 bases match TRBD1. Per germline, CDR1 SGDLS and CDR2 YYNGEE. The V and J ends lost 4 bases and 8 bases, in that order; junction bases with no gene match: 13. This CDR3 comprises 15 residues. The CDR3, as DNA: TGTGCCAGCAGCCGACGGGACAGTCCTCCTGGTACGCAGTATTTT. Amino acid sequence: CASSRRDSPPGTQYF.

The rearrangement uses TRBV6-1 and TRBJ1-5; 10 nucleotides line up with TRBD1. This CDR3 spans 14 amino acids. Trimming cost V 7 bases and J 5 bases; bases outside gene matches: 5. Per germline, CDR1 MNHNS and CDR2 SASEGT. The CDR3 DNA reads TGTGCCAGCACCGGGACAGGGGCACATCAGCCCCAGCATTTT. Encoded protein: CASTGTGAHQPQHF.

The rearrangement links TRBV5-4 to TRBJ2-7, with D perhaps matching TRBD1 (5 bases). V lost 5 bases, J lost 7 bases, and 25 bases lay in between. The germline CDR1 and CDR2 sequences are SGHNT and YYREEE (reference sequence). This CDR3 has 16 residues. The CDR3 reads CASSLARVNGQGEQYF. The CDR3 DNA reads TGTGCCAGCAGTCTGGCCAGGGTCAACGGGCAGGGTGAGCAGTACTTC.

The J gene is TRBJ2-5, the V gene TRBV7-2; no clear D. CDR1 SGHTA and CDR2 FQGNSA come from the germline V gene. This CDR3 has 13 amino acids. Trimming removed 3 bases at V and 0 bases at J, with 5 bases between. CDR3 coding DNA: TGTGCCAGCAGCTTTCAGTACCAAGAGACCCAGTACTTC. This gives the protein CASSFQYQETQYF.